This T cell receptor beta chain was obtained from a study of blood T cell repertoires in COVID-19. Overall study: COVID-19 samples, acute and convalescent, were from the United States, Italy and Spain.

A few counts support this clone. Authors' data handling: Amplification with reference gene primers provided the estimates of nucleated cell counts. Measured with immunoSEQ multiplex PCR; TCRdb has only the in-frame clones, and not every one. That table gives V, J and clone size, and the DNA gave D and trimming. Here the sample spans around 210,000 clones, almost 90% being singletons. Sequencing was performed on peripheral blood. The receptor comes from a man younger than 30 with active or convalescent COVID-19.

The CDR3 reads CASSQVWREWSEQYF. The CDR3 region has the DNA TGCGCCAGCAGCCAGGTCTGGCGGGAATGGTCCGAGCAGTACTTC. J is TRBJ2-7 and V is TRBV4-1; TRBD2 might be the D (6 bases). The CDR3 runs to 15 residues. The ends were cut back, 3 bases at V and 6 bases at J, with 18 bases in the middle. The germline V gene encodes CDR1 MGHRA and CDR2 YSYEKL.